These T cell receptor beta chains were read from a single sample in a study of identical twins' blood T cells. A single record per CDR3 protein comes from TCRdb applying MiXCR to the 5' RACE reads. The profile shows 350,000 to 400,000 distinct CDR3 sequences, under 30% of them singletons. The sample comprised PBMCs. The receptors shown here come from a woman aged 18 to 50 in good health. Each CDR3 is given with its conserved first and last residue. A D gene is named only where the DNA matches it firmly. Only part of the rows carry a size: once, few, many, or a class if the clone is expanded.

d_gene,j_gene,v_gene,abundance,CDR3nt,CDR3aa
-,TRBJ2-5,TRBV19,-,TGTGCCAGTAGTCGCGGGACACTCCTTAAAGAGACCCAGTACTTC,CASSRGTLLKETQYF
TRBD1,TRBJ2-7,TRBV6-5,few,TGTGCCAGCAGCCATGGGACAGACGAGCAGTACTTC,CASSHGTDEQYF
-,TRBJ1-1,TRBV29-1,few,TGCACCGCCAGAAGTGCGATGAACACTGAAGCTTTCTTT,CTARSAMNTEAFF
-,TRBJ2-3,TRBV5-1,few,TGCGCCAGCAGCGAGATAGATACGCAGTATTTT,CASSEIDTQYF
TRBD2,TRBJ2-1,TRBV19,once,TGTGCCAGTAGTAAGGGAACTAGCGGATCCTACAATGAGCAGTTCTTC,CASSKGTSGSYNEQFF
-,TRBJ1-3,TRBV18,-,TGTGCCAGCTCACCATCTCAGGGGTTCTCCATATATTTT,CASSPSQGFSIYF
TRBD2,TRBJ2-1,TRBV9,few,TGTGCCAGCAGCTTTGTAGCGGGAAGCTCCTACAATGAGCAGTTCTTC,CASSFVAGSSYNEQFF
-,TRBJ2-1,TRBV21-1,-,TGTGCCAGCACCCCCGTGGGGGGACTAGGCACCTACAATGAGCAGTTCTTC,CASTPVGGLGTYNEQFF
-,TRBJ1-1,TRBV5-1,few,TGCGCCAGCAGCTTGGAAGGTTCTAGGGCATGGACTGAAGCTTTCTTT,CASSLEGSRAWTEAFF
-,TRBJ2-3,TRBV20-1,-,TGCAGTGGGGGGGACGGAACAGATACGCAGTATTTT,CSGGDGTDTQYF
-,TRBJ1-5,TRBV6-6,-,TGTGCCAGCAGTTACGGGACAAACAATCAGCCCCAGCATTTT,CASSYGTNNQPQHF
-,TRBJ2-2,TRBV2,-,TGTGCCAGCAGCCGCGTTTCAACGAACACCGGGGAGCTGTTTTTT,CASSRVSTNTGELFF
-,TRBJ2-3,TRBV5-1,many,TGCGCCAGCAGCTTGCGGGATGCGCAGTATTTT,CASSLRDAQYF
-,TRBJ2-3,TRBV4-3,-,TGCGCCAGCAGCCAAGACAGGTCAGATACGCAGTATTTT,CASSQDRSDTQYF
-,TRBJ2-2,TRBV4-1,few,TGCGCCAGCAGCCAGTTTGGGGACCCGAACACCGGGGAGCTGTTTTTT,CASSQFGDPNTGELFF
-,TRBJ2-1,TRBV2,-,TGTGCCAGCAGGTGGACGCAGCCGAATGAGCAGTTCTTC,CASRWTQPNEQFF
-,TRBJ1-5,TRBV28,many,TGTGCCAGCAGTAAAAGGATTGGCAATCAGCCCCAGCATTTT,CASSKRIGNQPQHF
-,TRBJ2-3,TRBV5-6,-,TGTGCCAGCAGCTTCGCTAGCAGGACGCAGTATTTT,CASSFASRTQYF
TRBD2,TRBJ2-3,TRBV20-1,few,TGCAGTGCTCGTCTCGGGACTAGCGGCACAGATACGCAGTATTTT,CSARLGTSGTDTQYF
TRBD1,TRBJ1-2,TRBV19,few,TGTGCCACTTGGACAGGGGGCGTCTATGGCTACACCTTC,CATWTGGVYGYTF
-,TRBJ1-4,TRBV4-3,many,TGCGCCAGCAGCCAAGAGATGTATGGAGCCGTTAATGAAAAACTGTTTTTT,CASSQEMYGAVNEKLFF
-,TRBJ2-3,TRBV3-1,few,TGTGCCAGCAGCCGGGCTAGCAGGCCAGATACGCAGTATTTT,CASSRASRPDTQYF
-,TRBJ2-5,TRBV20-1,many,TGCAGTGCCAAACAGCCTCACGCGGGACAGCCTCAAGAGACCCAGTACTTC,CSAKQPHAGQPQETQYF
-,TRBJ1-6,TRBV7-9,-,TGTGCCACCGACGGGCCCCTCCACTTT,CATDGPLHF
-,TRBJ2-7,TRBV28,-,TGTGCCAGCACCCCTTCAGACAGGGGAGGGTACGAGCAGTACTTC,CASTPSDRGGYEQYF
-,TRBJ1-5,TRBV21-1,many,TGTGCCAGCAGCAAAGAACGCAGGGCGGGAAGGCCCCAGCATTTT,CASSKERRAGRPQHF
-,TRBJ2-2,TRBV18,-,TGTGCCAGCTCACCACGCGATGCAGGGACCGGGGAGCTGTTTTTT,CASSPRDAGTGELFF
-,TRBJ2-2,TRBV5-8,-,TGTGCCAGCAGCTTGGAGGGAGAGACAGCGAACACCGGGGAGCTGTTTTTT,CASSLEGETANTGELFF
-,TRBJ1-2,TRBV15,-,TGTGCCACCAGCAGAGATCGCCAGGTGGTTGGCTACACCTTC,CATSRDRQVVGYTF
-,TRBJ2-1,TRBV5-1,-,TGCGCCAGCAGCTTGAGTTACGTGTACAATGAGCAGTTCTTC,CASSLSYVYNEQFF
-,TRBJ2-6,TRBV27,-,TGTGCCAGCAGTTATCTGCTCGGGGCCAACGTCCTGACTTTC,CASSYLLGANVLTF
-,TRBJ1-3,TRBV5-1,-,TGCGCCAGCAGCTTGGCGGGCAGGACGGGAAACACCATATATTTT,CASSLAGRTGNTIYF
-,TRBJ1-6,TRBV11-2,few,TGTGCCAGCAGCTTCGTAGGGGGTAATTCACCCCTCCACTTT,CASSFVGGNSPLHF
-,TRBJ1-5,TRBV5-1,few,TGCGCCAGCAGCTTGGCGTCCGGTAGCAATCAGCCCCAGCATTTT,CASSLASGSNQPQHF
-,TRBJ2-1,TRBV2,few,TGTGCCAGCAAAGGAGGGGTTTTTCGGGATGAGCAGTTCTTC,CASKGGVFRDEQFF
-,TRBJ1-2,TRBV20-1,-,TGCAGTGCTAGAGATCGTCAGGCGGCGGGCTATGGCTACACCTTC,CSARDRQAAGYGYTF
TRBD2,TRBJ2-3,TRBV20-1,many,TGCAGTGCTTTAGCGGGAGGGGTAGATACGCAGTATTTT,CSALAGGVDTQYF
TRBD2,TRBJ2-1,TRBV5-1,-,TGCGCCAGCAGCGTCGGACTAGCGGGAGGTTACGATGAGCAGTTCTTC,CASSVGLAGGYDEQFF
-,TRBJ1-1,TRBV6-1,few,TGTGCCAGCTCACCCCTAATAACAGCGAACACTGAAGCTTTCTTT,CASSPLITANTEAFF
-,TRBJ2-7,TRBV20-1,-,TGCAGTGCTAGAGAGGTAAACGAGCAGTACTTC,CSAREVNEQYF
-,TRBJ2-1,TRBV29-1,-,TGCAGCCTTGCCCCGGACAGCTCCTACAGTGAGCAGTTCTTC,CSLAPDSSYSEQFF
-,TRBJ1-2,TRBV20-1,-,TGCAGTCCTTCGGGAAACTATGGCTACACCTTC,CSPSGNYGYTF
TRBD2,TRBJ2-1,TRBV12-3/TRBV12-4,few,TGTGCCAGCAGTCTAAGCGGGAGCTCCTACGATGAGCAGTTCTTC,CASSLSGSSYDEQFF
-,TRBJ2-1,TRBV6-5,-,TGTGCCAGCAGTTACTCCCCGGGGGATGAGCAGTTCTTC,CASSYSPGDEQFF
-,TRBJ1-5,TRBV11-2,-,TGTGCCAGCAGCTTAGCCTCAGGGTACGGCCAGCCCCAGCATTTT,CASSLASGYGQPQHF
TRBD1,TRBJ2-2,TRBV29-1,many,TGCAGCGGGTCCGGGACAGGACTCACCGGGGAGCTGTTTTTT,CSGSGTGLTGELFF
-,TRBJ2-3,TRBV6-5,-,TGTGCCAGCAGTTACTCCCGGGATCAAGATACGCAGTATTTT,CASSYSRDQDTQYF
-,TRBJ2-5,TRBV6-5,-,TGTGCCAGCAGCTTAGGGTCAGAGACCCAGTACTTC,CASSLGSETQYF
-,TRBJ2-1,TRBV5-1,few,TGCGCCAGCAGCTACGAGGACAGCTACAATGAGCAGTTCTTC,CASSYEDSYNEQFF
TRBD2,TRBJ2-1,TRBV6-4,few,TGTGCCAGCAGTGTTGCGGGAGAGGGGTACAATGAGCAGTTCTTC,CASSVAGEGYNEQFF
-,TRBJ1-5,TRBV23-1,-,TGCGCCAGCAGTCAATCGCTTGAGATCCCAGGGGATCAGCCCCAGCATTTT,CASSQSLEIPGDQPQHF
-,TRBJ2-2,TRBV9,-,TGTGCCAGCAGCGCTCGCGAGTCATCTGGGACCGGGGAGCTGTTTTTT,CASSARESSGTGELFF
-,TRBJ2-4,TRBV2,few,TGTGCCGGCAGTGAAGCATTGATGGCTGTCAGAGCCAAAAACATTCAGTACTTC,CAGSEALMAVRAKNIQYF
-,TRBJ2-7,TRBV6-1,-,TGTGCCACCAATCGCGACGGATACTACGAGCAGTACTTC,CATNRDGYYEQYF